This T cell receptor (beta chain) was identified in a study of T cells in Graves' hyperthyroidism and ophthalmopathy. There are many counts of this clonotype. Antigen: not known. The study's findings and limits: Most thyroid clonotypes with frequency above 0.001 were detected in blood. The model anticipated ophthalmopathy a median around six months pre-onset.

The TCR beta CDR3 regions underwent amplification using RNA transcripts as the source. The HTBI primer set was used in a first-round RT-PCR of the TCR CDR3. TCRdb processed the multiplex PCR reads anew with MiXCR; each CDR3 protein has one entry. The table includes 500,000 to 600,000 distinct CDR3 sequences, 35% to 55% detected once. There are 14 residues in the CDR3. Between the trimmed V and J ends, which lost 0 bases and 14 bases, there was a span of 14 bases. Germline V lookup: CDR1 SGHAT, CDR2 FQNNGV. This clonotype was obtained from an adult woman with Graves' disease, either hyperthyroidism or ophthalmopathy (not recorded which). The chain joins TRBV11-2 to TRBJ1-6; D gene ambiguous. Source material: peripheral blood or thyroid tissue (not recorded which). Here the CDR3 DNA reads TGTGCCAGCAGCTTAGATTTCGCACCCCAAGCCCTCCACTTT. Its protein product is CASSLDFAPQALHF.